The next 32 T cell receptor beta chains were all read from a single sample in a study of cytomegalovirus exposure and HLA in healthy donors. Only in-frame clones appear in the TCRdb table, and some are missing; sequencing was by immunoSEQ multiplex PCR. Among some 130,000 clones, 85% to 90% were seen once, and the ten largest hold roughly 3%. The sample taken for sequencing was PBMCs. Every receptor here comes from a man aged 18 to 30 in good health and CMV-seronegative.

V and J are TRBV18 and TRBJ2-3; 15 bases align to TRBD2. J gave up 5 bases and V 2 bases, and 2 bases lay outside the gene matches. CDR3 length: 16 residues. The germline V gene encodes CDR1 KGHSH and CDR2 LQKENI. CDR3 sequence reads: CASSPMGLAGGDTQYF. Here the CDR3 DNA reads TGTGCCAGCTCACCAATGGGACTAGCGGGAGGAGATACGCAGTATTTT.

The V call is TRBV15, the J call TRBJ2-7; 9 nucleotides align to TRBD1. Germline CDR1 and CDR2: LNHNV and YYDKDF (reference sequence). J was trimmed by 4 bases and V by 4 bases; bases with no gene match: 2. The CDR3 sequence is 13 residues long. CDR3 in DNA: TGTGCCACCAGCACCGGGACAGGGTACGAGCAGTACTTC. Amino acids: CATSTGTGYEQYF.

CDR3 amino acids: CASRTSGGEKLFF. In DNA form, the CDR3 reads TGTGCCAGCAGGACGTCAGGGGGTGAAAAACTGTTTTTT. V usage is TRBV6-1 and J usage is TRBJ1-4; 7 bases are shared with TRBD1. This CDR3 is 13 amino acids long. Germline V gene sequence: CDR1 MNHNS, CDR2 SASEGT. With 6 bases clipped from V and 7 bases from J, the junction kept 5 bases outside the gene matches.

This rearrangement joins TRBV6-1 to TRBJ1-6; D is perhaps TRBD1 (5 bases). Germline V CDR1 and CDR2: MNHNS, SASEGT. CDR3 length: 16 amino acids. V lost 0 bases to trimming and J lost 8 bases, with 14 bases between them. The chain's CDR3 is CASSEASGGYHSPLHF. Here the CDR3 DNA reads TGTGCCAGCAGTGAAGCTTCCGGGGGATATCATTCACCCCTCCACTTT.

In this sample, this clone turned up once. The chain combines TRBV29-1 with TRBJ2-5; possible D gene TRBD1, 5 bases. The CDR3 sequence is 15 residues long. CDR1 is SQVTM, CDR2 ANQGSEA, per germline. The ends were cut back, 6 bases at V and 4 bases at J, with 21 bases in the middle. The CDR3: CSVYTRAAGLETQYF. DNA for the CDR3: TGCAGCGTGTACACCAGGGCCGCTGGTTTAGAGACCCAGTACTTC. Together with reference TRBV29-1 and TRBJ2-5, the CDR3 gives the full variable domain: SAVISQKPSRDICQRGTSLTIQCQVDSQVTMMFWYRQQPGQSLTLIATANQGSEATYESGFVIDKFPISRPNLTFSTLTVSNMSPEDSSIYLCSVYTRAAGLETQYFGPGTRLLVL.

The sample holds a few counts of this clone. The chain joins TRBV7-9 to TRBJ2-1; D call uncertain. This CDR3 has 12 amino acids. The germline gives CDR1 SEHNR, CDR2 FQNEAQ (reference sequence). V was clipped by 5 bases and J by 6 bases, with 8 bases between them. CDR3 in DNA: TGTGCCAGCAGCCCGTCGGGCAATGAGCAGTTCTTC. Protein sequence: CASSPSGNEQFF.

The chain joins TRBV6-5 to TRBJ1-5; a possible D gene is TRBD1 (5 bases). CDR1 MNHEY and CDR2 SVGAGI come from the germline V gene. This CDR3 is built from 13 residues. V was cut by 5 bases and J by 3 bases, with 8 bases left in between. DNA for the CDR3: TGTGCCAGCAGTCGACAGAACAATCAGCCCCAGCATTTT. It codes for CASSRQNNQPQHF.

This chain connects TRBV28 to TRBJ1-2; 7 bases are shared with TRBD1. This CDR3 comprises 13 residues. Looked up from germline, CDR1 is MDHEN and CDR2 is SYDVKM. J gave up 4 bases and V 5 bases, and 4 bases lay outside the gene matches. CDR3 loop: CASSPGGIYGYTF. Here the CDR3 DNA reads TGTGCCAGCAGTCCAGGGGGGATCTATGGCTACACCTTC.

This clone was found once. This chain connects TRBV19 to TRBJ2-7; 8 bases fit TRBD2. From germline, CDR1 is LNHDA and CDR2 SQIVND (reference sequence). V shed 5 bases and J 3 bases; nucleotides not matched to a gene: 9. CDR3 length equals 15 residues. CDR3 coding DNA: TGTGCCAGTAGTGCTCCCGCCGGGGGGGTCTACGAGCAGTACTTC. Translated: CASSAPAGGVYEQYF.

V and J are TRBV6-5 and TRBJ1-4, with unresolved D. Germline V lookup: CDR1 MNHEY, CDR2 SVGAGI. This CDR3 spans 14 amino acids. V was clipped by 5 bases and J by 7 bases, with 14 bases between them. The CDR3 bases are TGTGCCAGCAGTGAGGGTTTGGAGTCTGAAAAACTGTTTTTT. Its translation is CASSEGLESEKLFF.

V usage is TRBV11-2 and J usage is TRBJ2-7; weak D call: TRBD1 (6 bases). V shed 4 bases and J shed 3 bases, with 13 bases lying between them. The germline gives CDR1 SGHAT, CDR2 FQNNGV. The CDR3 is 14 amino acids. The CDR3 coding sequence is TGTGCCAGCAGCTCGAGACAGGAAAGCTACGAGCAGTACTTC. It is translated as CASSSRQESYEQYF.

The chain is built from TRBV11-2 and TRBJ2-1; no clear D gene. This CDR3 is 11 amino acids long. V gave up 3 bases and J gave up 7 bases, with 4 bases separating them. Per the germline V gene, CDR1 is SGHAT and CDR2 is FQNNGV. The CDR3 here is CASSLSNEQFF. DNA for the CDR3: TGTGCCAGCAGCTTGTCGAATGAGCAGTTCTTC.

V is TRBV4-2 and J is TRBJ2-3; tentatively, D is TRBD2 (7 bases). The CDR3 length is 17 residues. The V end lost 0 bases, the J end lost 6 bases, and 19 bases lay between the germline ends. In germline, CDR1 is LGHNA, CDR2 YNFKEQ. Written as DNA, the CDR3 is TGTGCCAGCAGCCAAGATCGCGACGGGGGGCCGTCGGATACGCAGTATTTT. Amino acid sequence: CASSQDRDGGPSDTQYF.

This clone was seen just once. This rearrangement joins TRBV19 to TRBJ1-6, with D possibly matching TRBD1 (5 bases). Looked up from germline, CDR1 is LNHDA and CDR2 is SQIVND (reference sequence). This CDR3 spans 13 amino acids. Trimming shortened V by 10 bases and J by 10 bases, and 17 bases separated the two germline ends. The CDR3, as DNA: TGTGCCACCGGGGACTATGTGGACTCACCCCTCCACTTT. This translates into CATGDYVDSPLHF. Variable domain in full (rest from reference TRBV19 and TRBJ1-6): DGGITQSPKYLFRKEGQNVTLSCEQNLNHDAMYWYRQDPGQGLRLIYYSQIVNDFQKGDIAEGYSVSREKKESFPLTVTSAQKNPTAFYLCATGDYVDSPLHFGNGTRLTVT.

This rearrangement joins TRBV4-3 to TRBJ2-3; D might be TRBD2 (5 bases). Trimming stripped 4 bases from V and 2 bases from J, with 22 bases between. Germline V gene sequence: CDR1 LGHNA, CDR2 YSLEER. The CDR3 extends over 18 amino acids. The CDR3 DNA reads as TGCGCCAGCAGCCTCCAACTGGGCGTTGCGGGTAACACAGATACGCAGTATTTT. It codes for CASSLQLGVAGNTDTQYF.

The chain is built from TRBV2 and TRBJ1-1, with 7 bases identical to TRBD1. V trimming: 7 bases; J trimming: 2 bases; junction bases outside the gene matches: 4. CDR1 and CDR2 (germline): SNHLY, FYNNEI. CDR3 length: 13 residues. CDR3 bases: TGTGCCAGCATGGGACAGCATAACACTGAAGCTTTCTTT. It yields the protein CASMGQHNTEAFF.

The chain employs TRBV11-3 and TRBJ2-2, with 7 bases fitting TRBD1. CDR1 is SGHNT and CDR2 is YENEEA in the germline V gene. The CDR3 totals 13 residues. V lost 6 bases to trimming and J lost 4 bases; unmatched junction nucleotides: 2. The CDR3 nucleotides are TGTGCCAGCAGTCCAGGGGGCACCGGGGAGCTGTTTTTT. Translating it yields CASSPGGTGELFF.

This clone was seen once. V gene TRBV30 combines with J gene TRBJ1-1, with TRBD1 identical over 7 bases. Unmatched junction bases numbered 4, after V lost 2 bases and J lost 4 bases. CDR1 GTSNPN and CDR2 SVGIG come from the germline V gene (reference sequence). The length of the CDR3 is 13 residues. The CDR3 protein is CAWSSQGITEAFF. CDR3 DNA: TGTGCCTGGAGTTCACAGGGGATCACTGAAGCTTTCTTT. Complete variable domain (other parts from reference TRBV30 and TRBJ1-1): SQTIHQWPATLVQPVGSPLSLECTVEGTSNPNLYWYRQAAGRGLQLLFYSVGIGQISSEVPQNLSASRPQDRQFILSSKKLLLSDSGFYLCAWSSQGITEAFFGQGTRLTVV.

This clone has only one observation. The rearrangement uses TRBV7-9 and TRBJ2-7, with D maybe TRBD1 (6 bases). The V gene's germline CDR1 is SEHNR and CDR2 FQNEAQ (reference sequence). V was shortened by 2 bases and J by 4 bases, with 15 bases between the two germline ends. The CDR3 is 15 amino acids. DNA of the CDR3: TGTGCCAGCAGCTTAAGCGCACGGGACAAATACGAGCAGTACTTC. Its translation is CASSLSARDKYEQYF.

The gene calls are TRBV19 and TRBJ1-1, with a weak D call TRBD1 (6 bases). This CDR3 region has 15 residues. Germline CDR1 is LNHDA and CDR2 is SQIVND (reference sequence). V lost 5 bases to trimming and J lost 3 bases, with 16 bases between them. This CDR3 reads CASSVSGAGDTEAFF. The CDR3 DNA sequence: TGTGCCAGTAGTGTCTCAGGGGCGGGGGACACTGAAGCTTTCTTT.

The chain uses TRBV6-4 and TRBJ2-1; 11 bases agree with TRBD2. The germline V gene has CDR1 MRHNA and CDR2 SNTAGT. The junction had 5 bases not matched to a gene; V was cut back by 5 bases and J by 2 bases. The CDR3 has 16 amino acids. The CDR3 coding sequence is TGTGCCAGCAGTCGACTAGCGGGGAGTCCCTACAATGAGCAGTTCTTC. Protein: CASSRLAGSPYNEQFF.

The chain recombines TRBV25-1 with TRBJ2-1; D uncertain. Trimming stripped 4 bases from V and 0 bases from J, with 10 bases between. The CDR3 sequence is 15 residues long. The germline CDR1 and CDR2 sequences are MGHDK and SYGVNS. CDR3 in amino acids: CASSVDFSSYNEQFF. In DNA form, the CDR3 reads TGTGCCAGCAGTGTAGATTTTTCCTCCTACAATGAGCAGTTCTTC.

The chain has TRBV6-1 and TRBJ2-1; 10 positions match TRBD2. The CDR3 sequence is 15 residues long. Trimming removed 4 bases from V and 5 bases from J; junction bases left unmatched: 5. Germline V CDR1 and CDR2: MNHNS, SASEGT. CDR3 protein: CASSGLAGVHNEQFF. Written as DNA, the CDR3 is TGTGCCAGCAGTGGTCTAGCGGGAGTACACAATGAGCAGTTCTTC.

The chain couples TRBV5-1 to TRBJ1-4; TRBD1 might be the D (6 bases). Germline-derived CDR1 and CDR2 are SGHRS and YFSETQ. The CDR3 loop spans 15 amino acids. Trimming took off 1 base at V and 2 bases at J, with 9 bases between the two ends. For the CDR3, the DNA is TGCGCCAGCAGCTTGCAGGGGTCCACTAATGAAAAACTGTTTTTT. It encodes CASSLQGSTNEKLFF.

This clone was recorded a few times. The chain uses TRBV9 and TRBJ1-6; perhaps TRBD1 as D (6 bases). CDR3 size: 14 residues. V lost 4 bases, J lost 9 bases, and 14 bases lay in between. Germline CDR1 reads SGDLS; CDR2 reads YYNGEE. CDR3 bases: TGTGCCAGCAGCCAAGAACAGGGATCTTCACCCCTCCACTTT. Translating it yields CASSQEQGSSPLHF. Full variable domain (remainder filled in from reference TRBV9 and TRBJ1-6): DSGVTQTPKHLITATGQRVTLRCSPRSGDLSVYWYQQSLDQGLQFLIQYYNGEERAKGNILERFSAQQFPDLHSELNLSSLELGDSALYFCASSQEQGSSPLHFGNGTRLTVT.

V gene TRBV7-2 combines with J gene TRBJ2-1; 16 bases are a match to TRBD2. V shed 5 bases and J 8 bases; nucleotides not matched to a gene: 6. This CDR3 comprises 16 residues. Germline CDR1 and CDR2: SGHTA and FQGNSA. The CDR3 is CASSPGTSGRADEQFF. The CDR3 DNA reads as TGTGCCAGCAGCCCCGGGACTAGCGGGAGGGCCGATGAGCAGTTCTTC.

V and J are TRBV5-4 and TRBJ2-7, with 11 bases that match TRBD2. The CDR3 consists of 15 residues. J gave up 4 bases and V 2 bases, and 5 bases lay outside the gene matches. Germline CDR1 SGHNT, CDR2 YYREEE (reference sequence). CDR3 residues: CASSFSGRAAYEQYF. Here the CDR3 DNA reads TGTGCCAGCAGCTTTAGCGGGAGGGCCGCTTACGAGCAGTACTTC.

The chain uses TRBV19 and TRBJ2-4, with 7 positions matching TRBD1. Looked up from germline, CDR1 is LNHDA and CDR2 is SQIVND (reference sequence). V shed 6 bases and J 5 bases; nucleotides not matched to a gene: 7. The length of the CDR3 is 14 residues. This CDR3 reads CASRPDRDQNIQYF. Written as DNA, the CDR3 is TGTGCCAGTAGACCAGACAGGGATCAAAACATTCAGTACTTC.

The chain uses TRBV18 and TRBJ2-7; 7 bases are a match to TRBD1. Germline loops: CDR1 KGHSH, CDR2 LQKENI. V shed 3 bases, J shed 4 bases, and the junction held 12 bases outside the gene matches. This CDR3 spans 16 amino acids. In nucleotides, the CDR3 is TGTGCCAGCTCACCGACTAAAGGACAGGCCGTTTACGAGCAGTACTTC. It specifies CASSPTKGQAVYEQYF.

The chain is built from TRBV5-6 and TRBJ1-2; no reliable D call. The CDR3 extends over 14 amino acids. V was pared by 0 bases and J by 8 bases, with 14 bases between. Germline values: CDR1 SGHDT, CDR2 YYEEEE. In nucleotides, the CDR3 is TGTGCCAGCAGCTTGGACAGCCCCTGGGAGGGCTACACCTTC. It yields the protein CASSLDSPWEGYTF.

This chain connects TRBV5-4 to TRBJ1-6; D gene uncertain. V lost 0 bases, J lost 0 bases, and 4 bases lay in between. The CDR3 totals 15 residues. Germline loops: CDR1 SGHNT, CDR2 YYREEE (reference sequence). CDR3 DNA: TGTGCCAGCAGCTTGGACAGCTCCTATAATTCACCCCTCCACTTT. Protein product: CASSLDSSYNSPLHF.

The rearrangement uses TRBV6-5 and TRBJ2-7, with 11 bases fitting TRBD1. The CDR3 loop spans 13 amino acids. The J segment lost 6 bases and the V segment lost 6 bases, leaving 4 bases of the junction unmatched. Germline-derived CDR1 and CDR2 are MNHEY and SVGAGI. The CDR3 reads CASSGQGAGEQYF. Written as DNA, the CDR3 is TGTGCCAGCAGCGGACAGGGGGCTGGCGAGCAGTACTTC.